This T cell receptor beta chain was captured in a study of Tregs in tolerant kidney transplant recipients. A note on this clone: Its antigen is not identified. The sample holds other DNA sequences that translate to the same CDR3.

Overall study findings and caveats: The most relevant donor-specific Treg TCRbeta repertoire apparently came from expansion with activated donor B cells.

Trimming took 0 bases from V and 7 from J; bases not matched to a gene: 3. Germline CDR1 is SGHRS and CDR2 is YFSETQ. This CDR3 comprises 15 residues. The protocol was immunoSEQ multiplex PCR, while the TCRdb copy is restricted to in-frame clones and leaves out a portion. This repertoire shows roughly 250,000 clones, around 81% found once; its top ten account for about 0.64%. The source material was CD4+ T cells from blood. V is TRBV5-1 and J is TRBJ1-6; 8 bases map to TRBD1. This clonotype was sampled from a human donor in good health. CDR3 nucleotide sequence: TGCGCCAGCAGCTTGGGGGGGACAGGAAATTCACCCCTCCACTTT. Amino acid sequence: CASSLGGTGNSPLHF.